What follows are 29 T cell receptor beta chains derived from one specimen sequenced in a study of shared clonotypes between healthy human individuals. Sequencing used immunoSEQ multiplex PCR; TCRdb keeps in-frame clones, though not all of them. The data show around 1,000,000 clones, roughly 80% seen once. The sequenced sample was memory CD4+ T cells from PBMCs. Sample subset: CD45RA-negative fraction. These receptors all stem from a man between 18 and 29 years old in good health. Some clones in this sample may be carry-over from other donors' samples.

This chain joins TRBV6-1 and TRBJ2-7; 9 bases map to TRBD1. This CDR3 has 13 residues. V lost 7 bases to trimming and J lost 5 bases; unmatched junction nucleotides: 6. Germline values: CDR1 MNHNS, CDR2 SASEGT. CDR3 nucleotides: TGTGCCAGCAATTGGGACAGGGTGGACGAGCAGTACTTC. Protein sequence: CASNWDRVDEQYF.

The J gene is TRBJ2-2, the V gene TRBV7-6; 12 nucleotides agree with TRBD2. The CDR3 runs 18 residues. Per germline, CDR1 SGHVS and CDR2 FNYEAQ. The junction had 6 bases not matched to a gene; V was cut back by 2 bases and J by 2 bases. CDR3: CASSLYTSGRTNTGELFF. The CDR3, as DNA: TGTGCCAGCAGCTTATATACTAGCGGGAGGACCAACACCGGGGAGCTGTTTTTT.

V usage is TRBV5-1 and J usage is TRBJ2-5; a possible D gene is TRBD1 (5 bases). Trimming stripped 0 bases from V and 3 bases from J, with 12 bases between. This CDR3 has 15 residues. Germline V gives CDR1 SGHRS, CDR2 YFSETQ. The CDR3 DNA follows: TGCGCCAGCAGCTTGGAGGCAGGGTGGGAAGAGACCCAGTACTTC. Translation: CASSLEAGWEETQYF.

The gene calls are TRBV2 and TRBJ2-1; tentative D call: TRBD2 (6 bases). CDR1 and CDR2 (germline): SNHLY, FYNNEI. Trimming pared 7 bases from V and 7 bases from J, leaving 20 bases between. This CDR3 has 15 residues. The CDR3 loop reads CASIEEAGTGNEQFF. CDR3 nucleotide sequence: TGTGCCAGCATCGAGGAAGCGGGTACGGGGAATGAGCAGTTCTTC.

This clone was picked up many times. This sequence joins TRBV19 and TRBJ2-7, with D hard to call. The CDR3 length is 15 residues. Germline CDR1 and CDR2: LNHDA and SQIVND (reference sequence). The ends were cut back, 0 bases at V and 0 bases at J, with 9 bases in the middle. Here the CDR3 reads CASSIDSQTSYEQYF. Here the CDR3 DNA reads TGTGCCAGTAGTATAGATTCTCAGACCTCCTACGAGCAGTACTTC.

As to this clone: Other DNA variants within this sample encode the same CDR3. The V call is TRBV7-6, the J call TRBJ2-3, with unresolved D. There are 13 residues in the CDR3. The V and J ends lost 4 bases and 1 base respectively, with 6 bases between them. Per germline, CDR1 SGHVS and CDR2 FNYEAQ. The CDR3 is CASSSRGTDTQYF. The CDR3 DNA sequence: TGTGCCAGCAGCTCCCGTGGCACAGATACGCAGTATTTT.

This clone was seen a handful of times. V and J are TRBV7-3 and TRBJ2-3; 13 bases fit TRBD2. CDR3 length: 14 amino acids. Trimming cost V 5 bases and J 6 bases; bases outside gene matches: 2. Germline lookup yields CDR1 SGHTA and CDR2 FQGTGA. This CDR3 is CASSTSGRADTQYF. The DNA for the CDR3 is TGTGCCAGCAGCACTAGCGGGAGGGCGGATACGCAGTATTTT.

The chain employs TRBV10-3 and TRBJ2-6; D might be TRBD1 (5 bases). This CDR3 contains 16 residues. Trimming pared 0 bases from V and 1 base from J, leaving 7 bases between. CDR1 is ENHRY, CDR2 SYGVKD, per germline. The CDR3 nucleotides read TGTGCCATCAGTGAGTCAGGGGCTTCTGGGGCCAACGTCCTGACTTTC. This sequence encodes CAISESGASGANVLTF.

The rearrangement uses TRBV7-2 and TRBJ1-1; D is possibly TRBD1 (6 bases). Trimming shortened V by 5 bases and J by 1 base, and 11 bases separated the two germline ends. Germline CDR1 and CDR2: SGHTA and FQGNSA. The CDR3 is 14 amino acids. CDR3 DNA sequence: TGTGCCAGCAGCCCCTCGACAGGGAACACTGAAGCTTTCTTT. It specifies CASSPSTGNTEAFF.

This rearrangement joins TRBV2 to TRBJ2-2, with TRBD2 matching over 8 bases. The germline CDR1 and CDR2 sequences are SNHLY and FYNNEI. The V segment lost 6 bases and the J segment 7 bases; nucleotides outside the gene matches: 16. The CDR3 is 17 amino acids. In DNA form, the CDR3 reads TGTGCCAGCAGGGCACCTCCCGGGGGGGAGGGCGGCGGGGAGCTGTTTTTT. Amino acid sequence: CASRAPPGGEGGGELFF.

The CDR3 region is CASSVEWGYSTDTQYF. The DNA for the CDR3 is TGTGCCAGCAGCGTAGAATGGGGATATAGCACAGATACGCAGTATTTT. The chain links TRBV9 to TRBJ2-3; no clear D. Germline CDR1 reads SGDLS; CDR2 reads YYNGEE. The ends were cut back, 0 bases at V and 0 bases at J, with 11 bases in the middle. This CDR3 contains 16 residues.

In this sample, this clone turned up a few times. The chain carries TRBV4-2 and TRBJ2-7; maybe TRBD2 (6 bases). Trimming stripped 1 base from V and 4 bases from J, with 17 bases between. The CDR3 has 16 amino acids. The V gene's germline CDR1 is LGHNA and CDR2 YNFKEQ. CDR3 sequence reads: CASSQAVGRDYYEQYF. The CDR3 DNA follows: TGTGCCAGCAGCCAAGCGGTTGGGCGGGATTATTACGAGCAGTACTTC.

CDR3 protein: CASSFGTNYGYTF. CDR3 nucleotide sequence: TGTGCCAGCAGTTTCGGAACGAACTATGGCTACACCTTC. J is TRBJ1-2 and V is TRBV27; D is ambiguous. V was pared by 3 bases and J by 2 bases, with 7 bases between. The CDR3 spans 13 residues. From germline, CDR1 is MNHEY and CDR2 SMNVEV (reference sequence).

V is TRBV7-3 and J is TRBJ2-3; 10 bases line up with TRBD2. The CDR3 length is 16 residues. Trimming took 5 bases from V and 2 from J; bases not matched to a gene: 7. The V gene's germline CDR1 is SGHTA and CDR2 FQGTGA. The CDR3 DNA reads TGTGCCAGCAGCCCCGGGACTAGCGCAACCACAGATACGCAGTATTTT. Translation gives CASSPGTSATTDTQYF.

This CDR3 reads CASSPGGTSVNQPQHF. CDR3 DNA: TGTGCCAGCAGCCCCGGAGGGACATCCGTCAATCAGCCCCAGCATTTT. V usage is TRBV4-2 and J usage is TRBJ1-5; possibly TRBD1 for D (6 bases). The CDR3 length is 16 residues. Deletions cut 4 bases from V and 3 bases from J, with 16 bases between. Germline V gives CDR1 LGHNA, CDR2 YNFKEQ.

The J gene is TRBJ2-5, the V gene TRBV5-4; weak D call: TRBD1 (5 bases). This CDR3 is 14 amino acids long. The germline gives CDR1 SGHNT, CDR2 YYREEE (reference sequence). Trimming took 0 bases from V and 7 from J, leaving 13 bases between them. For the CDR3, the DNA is TGTGCCAGCAGCTTGGACAGTTCCCAGGGGACCCAGTACTTC. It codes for CASSLDSSQGTQYF. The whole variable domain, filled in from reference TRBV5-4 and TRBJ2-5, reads ETGVTQSPTHLIKTRGQQVTLRCSSQSGHNTVSWYQQALGQGPQFIFQYYREEENGRGNFPPRFSGLQFPNYSSELNVNALELDDSALYLCASSLDSSQGTQYFGPGTRLLVL.

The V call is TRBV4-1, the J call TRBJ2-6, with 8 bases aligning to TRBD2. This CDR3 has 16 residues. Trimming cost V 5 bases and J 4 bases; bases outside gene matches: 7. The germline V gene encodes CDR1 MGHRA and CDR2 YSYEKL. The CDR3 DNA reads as TGCGCCAGCAGCGGAGGACTAGCATTCGGGGCCAACGTCCTGACTTTC. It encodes CASSGGLAFGANVLTF.

As DNA, the CDR3 is TGCGCCAGCAGCCCGAGGGGGGTACCCTACGAGCAGTACTTC. This translates into CASSPRGVPYEQYF. The chain couples TRBV5-1 to TRBJ2-7, with D possibly being TRBD1 or TRBD2 (6 bases each). From germline, CDR1 is SGHRS and CDR2 YFSETQ. The ends were cut back, 4 bases at V and 2 bases at J, with 13 bases in the middle. The CDR3 totals 14 residues.

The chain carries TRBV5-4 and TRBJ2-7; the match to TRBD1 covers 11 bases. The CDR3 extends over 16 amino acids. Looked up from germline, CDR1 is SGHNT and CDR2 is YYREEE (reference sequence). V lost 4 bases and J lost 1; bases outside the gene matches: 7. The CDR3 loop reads CASSPRGQGDSYEQYF. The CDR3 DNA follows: TGTGCCAGCAGCCCTCGGGGACAGGGGGATTCCTACGAGCAGTACTTC.

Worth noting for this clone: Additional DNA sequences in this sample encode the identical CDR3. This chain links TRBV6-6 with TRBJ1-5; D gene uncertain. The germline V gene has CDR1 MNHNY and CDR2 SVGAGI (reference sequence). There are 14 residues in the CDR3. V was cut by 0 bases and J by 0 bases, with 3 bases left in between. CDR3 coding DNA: TGTGCCAGCAGTTACTCACGTAGCAATCAGCCCCAGCATTTT. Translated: CASSYSRSNQPQHF.

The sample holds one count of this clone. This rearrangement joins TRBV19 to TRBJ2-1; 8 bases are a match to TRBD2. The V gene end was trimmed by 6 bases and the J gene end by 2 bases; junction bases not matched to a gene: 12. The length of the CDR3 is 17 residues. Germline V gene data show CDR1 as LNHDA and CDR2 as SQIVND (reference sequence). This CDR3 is CASSTYSGKGPYNEQFF. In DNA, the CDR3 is TGTGCCAGTAGCACCTATAGCGGGAAAGGGCCCTACAATGAGCAGTTCTTC.

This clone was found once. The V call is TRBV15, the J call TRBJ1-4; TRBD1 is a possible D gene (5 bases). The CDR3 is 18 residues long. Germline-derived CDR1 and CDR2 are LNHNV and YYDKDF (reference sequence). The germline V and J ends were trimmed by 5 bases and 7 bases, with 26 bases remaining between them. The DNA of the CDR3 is TGTGCCACCAGCGGCGTATCATCTGCGGGACTACGTGGTGAAAAACTGTTTTTT. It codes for CATSGVSSAGLRGEKLFF.

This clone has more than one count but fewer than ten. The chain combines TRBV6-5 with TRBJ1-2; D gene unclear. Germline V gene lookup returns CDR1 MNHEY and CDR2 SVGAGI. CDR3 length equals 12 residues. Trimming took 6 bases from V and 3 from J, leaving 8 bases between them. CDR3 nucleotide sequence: TGTGCCAGCAGACCGGGTGACTATGGCTACACCTTC. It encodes CASRPGDYGYTF.

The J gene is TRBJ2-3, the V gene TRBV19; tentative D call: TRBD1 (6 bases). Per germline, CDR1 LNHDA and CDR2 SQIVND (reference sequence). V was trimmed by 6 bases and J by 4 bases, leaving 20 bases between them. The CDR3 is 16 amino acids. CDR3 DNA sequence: TGTGCCAGTAGACCGAACAGGGCCTGGTTCGCAGATACGCAGTATTTT. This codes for CASRPNRAWFADTQYF.

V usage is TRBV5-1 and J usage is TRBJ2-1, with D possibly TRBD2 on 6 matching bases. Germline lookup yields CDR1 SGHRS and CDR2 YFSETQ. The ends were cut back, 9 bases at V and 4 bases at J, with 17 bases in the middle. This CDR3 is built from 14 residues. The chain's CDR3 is CATKPLSGYNEQFF. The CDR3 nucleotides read TGCGCCACTAAGCCCTTGAGCGGGTACAATGAGCAGTTCTTC.

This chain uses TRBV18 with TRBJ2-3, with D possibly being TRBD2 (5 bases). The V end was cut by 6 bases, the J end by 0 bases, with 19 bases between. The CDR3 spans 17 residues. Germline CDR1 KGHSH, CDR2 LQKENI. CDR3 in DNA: TGTGCCAGCTCCCTAACCAAGCTAGCTCCTAGCACAGATACGCAGTATTTT. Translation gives CASSLTKLAPSTDTQYF.

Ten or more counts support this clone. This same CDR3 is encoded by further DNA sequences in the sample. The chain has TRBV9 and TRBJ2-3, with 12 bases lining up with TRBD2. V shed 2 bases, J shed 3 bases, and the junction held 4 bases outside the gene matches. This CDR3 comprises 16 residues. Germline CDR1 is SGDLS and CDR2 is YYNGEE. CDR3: CASSVGLAGLTDTQYF. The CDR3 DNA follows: TGTGCCAGCAGCGTTGGACTAGCGGGATTGACAGATACGCAGTATTTT.

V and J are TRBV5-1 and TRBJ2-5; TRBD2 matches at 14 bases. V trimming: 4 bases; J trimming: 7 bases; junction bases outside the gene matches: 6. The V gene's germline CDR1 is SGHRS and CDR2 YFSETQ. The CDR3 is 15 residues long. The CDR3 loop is CASSLGLAGEGTQYF. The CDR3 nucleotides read TGCGCCAGCAGCCTGGGACTAGCGGGGGAGGGGACCCAGTACTTC.

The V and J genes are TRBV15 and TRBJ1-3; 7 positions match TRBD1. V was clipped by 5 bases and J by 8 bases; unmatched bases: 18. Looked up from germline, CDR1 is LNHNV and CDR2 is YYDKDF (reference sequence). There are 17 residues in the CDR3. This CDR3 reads CATSSHRGPLTGDTIYF. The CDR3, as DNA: TGTGCCACCAGCTCCCACAGGGGCCCTTTGACCGGGGACACCATATATTTT.